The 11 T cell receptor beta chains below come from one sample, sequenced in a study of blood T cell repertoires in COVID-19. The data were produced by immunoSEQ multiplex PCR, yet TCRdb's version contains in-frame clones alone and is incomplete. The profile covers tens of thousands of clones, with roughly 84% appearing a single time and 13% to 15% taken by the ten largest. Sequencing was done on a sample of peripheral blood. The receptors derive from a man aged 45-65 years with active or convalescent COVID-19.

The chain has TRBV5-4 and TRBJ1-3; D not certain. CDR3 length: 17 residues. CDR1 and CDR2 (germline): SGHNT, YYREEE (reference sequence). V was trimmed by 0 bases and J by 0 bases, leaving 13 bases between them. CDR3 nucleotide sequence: TGTGCCAGCAGCTTGGAAGGCCTAAGGAGCTCTGGAAACACCATATATTTT. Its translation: CASSLEGLRSSGNTIYF.

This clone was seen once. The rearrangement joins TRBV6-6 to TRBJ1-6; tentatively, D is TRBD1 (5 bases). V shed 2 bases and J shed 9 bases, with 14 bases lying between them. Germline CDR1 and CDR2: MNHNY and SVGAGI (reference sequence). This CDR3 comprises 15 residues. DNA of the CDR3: TGTGCCAGCAGTTACGATGGTCAGGGTGGTTCACCCCTCCACTTT. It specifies CASSYDGQGGSPLHF.

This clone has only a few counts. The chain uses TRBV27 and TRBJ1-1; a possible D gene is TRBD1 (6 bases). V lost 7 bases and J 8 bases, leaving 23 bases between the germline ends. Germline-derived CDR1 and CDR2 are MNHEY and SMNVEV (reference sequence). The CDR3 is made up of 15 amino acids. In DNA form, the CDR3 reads TGTGCCAGCAACGACGGGACAAGAGGCTGGGTGGAAGCTTTCTTT. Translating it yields CASNDGTRGWVEAFF.

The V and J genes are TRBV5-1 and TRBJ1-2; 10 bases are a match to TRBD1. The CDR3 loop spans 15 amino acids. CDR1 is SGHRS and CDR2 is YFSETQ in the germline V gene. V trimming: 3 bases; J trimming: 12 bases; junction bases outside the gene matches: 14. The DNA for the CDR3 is TGCGCCAGCAGCTGGACGGTCCCGGGACAGGGGATCAACACCTTC. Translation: CASSWTVPGQGINTF.

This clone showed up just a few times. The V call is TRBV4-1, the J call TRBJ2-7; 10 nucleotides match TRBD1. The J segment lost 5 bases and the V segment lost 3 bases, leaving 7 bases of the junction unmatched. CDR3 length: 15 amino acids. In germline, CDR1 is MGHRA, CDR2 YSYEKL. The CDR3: CASSQVGQGIDEQYF. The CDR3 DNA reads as TGCGCCAGCAGCCAGGTGGGACAGGGGATCGACGAGCAGTACTTC.

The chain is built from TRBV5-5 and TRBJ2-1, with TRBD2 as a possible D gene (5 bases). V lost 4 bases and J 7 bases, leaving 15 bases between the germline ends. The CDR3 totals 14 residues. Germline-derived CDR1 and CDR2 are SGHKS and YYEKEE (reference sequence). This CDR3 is CASSLQGGSNEQFF. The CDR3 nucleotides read TGTGCCAGCAGCCTCCAAGGAGGCTCGAATGAGCAGTTCTTC.

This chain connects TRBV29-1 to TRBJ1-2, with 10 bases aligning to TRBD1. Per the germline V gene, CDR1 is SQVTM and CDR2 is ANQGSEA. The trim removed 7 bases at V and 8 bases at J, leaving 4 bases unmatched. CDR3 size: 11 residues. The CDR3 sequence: CSGTGGRGYTF. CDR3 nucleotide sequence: TGCAGCGGGACAGGGGGAAGGGGCTACACCTTC.

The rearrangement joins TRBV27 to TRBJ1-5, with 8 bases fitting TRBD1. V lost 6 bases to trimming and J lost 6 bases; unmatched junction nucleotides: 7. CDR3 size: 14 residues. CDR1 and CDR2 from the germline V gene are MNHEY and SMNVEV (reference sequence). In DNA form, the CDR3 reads TGTGCCAGCAGACCCCTTGGACAGGGTCAGCCCCAGCATTTT. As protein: CASRPLGQGQPQHF.

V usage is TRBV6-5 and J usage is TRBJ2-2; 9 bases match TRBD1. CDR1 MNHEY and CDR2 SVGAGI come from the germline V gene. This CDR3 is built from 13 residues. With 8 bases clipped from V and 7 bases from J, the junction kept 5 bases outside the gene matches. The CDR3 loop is CASRTGDSGELFF. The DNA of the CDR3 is TGTGCCAGCCGGACAGGGGATAGCGGGGAGCTGTTTTTT.

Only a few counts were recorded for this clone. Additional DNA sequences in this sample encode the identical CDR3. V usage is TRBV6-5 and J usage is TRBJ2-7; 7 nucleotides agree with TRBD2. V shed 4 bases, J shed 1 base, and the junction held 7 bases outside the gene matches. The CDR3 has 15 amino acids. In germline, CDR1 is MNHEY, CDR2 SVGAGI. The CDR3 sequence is CASSSGGGGSYEQYF. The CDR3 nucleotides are TGTGCCAGCAGTTCCGGCGGGGGAGGGTCCTACGAGCAGTACTTC.

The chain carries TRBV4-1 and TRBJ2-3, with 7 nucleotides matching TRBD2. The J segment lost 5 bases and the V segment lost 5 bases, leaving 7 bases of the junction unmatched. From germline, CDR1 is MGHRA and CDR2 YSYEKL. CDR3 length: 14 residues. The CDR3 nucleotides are TGCGCCAGCAGCATGACTAGCACTGGAGATACGCAGTATTTT. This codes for CASSMTSTGDTQYF.